Below, 23 T cell receptor beta chains from the same sample are listed, as sequenced in a study of human T cells and chemical hapten exposure. TCRdb processed the RACE reads anew with MiXCR; each CDR3 protein has one entry. This table has fewer than 40,000 distinct CDR3 sequences, about 12% appearing once. Indicated time point: patch test 3, about 24 weeks after DPC sensitization. The treatment is: therapeutic diphenylcyclopropenone sensitization with weekly scalp DPC. Total RNA was extracted from unfractionated whole blood. The sample here was whole blood, taken in connection with sensitization to the hapten diphenylcyclopropenone (DPC). These receptors all come from a woman between 40 and 50 years old with alopecia areata. Some clones in this sample may be carry-over from other donors' samples.

This clonotype occurred many times. The rearrangement uses TRBV6-4 and TRBJ2-1, with 7 bases aligning to TRBD1. Looked up from germline, CDR1 is MRHNA and CDR2 is SNTAGT. The CDR3 is made up of 14 amino acids. V lost 7 bases and J lost 5; bases outside the gene matches: 8. CDR3 sequence reads: CASNSPDRNNEQFF. In DNA form, the CDR3 reads TGTGCCAGCAACTCCCCGGACAGGAACAATGAGCAGTTCTTC.

The chain recombines TRBV10-1 with TRBJ2-7; TRBD1 matches at 12 bases. This CDR3 comprises 15 residues. Germline V gives CDR1 WNHNN, CDR2 SYGVQD (reference sequence). After removal of 2 bases from V and 5 bases from J, the junction contained 4 bases not matched to a gene. CDR3 amino acids: CASSEPGQGADEQYF. CDR3 nucleotides: TGCGCCAGCAGTGAGCCGGGACAGGGGGCCGACGAGCAGTACTTC.

This clonotype is categorized as medium-sized. The CDR3: CASSAGLVGTGELFF. DNA for the CDR3: TGCGCCAGCAGCGCCGGACTAGTTGGCACCGGGGAGCTGTTTTTT. J is TRBJ2-2 and V is TRBV10-2; 7 positions agree with TRBD2. There are 15 residues in the CDR3. Germline V gene lookup returns CDR1 WSHSY and CDR2 SAAADI. V was pared by 6 bases and J by 4 bases, with 8 bases of the junction left unmatched.

This clonotype was recorded many times. CDR3 loop: CASSLTSGLWSSYNEQFF. DNA of the CDR3: TGTGCCAGCAGTTTAACTAGCGGGTTATGGAGCTCCTACAATGAGCAGTTCTTC. The J gene is TRBJ2-1, the V gene TRBV28; 9 nucleotides align to TRBD2. This CDR3 is 18 amino acids long. Per the germline V gene, CDR1 is MDHEN and CDR2 is SYDVKM. V was clipped by 2 bases and J by 0 bases; unmatched bases: 8.

This sequence joins TRBV5-1 and TRBJ2-5, with 7 nucleotides matching TRBD1. Trimming removed 4 bases from V and 2 bases from J; junction bases left unmatched: 2. The CDR3 extends over 13 amino acids. Germline CDR1 reads SGHRS; CDR2 reads YFSETQ. The CDR3 here is CASSGGQQETQYF. The CDR3 DNA follows: TGCGCCAGCAGCGGGGGACAGCAAGAGACCCAGTACTTC.

The gene calls are TRBV11-2 and TRBJ2-2; D not certain. V was cut by 1 base and J by 4 bases, with 4 bases left in between. CDR1 is SGHAT and CDR2 is FQNNGV in the germline V gene. The CDR3 consists of 13 residues. The CDR3 region is CASSLASTGELFF. The CDR3 coding sequence is TGTGCCAGCAGCTTAGCCAGCACCGGGGAGCTGTTTTTT.

This clonotype turned up a few times. This rearrangement joins TRBV9 to TRBJ1-6; D remains unclear. Germline V gives CDR1 SGDLS, CDR2 YYNGEE. V lost 1 base, J lost 9 bases, and 20 bases lay in between. CDR3 size: 17 residues. The CDR3 loop reads CASSVNSRADGGSPLHF. CDR3 bases: TGTGCCAGCAGCGTAAATTCCCGGGCCGATGGAGGTTCACCCCTCCACTTT.

This rearrangement joins TRBV6-5 to TRBJ1-5; D might be TRBD1 (5 bases). Deletions cut 0 bases from V and 7 bases from J, with 10 bases between. CDR1 is MNHEY and CDR2 is SVGAGI in the germline V gene. This CDR3 contains 14 residues. DNA of the CDR3: TGTGCCAGCAGTTACTCGAGAGGGGTACAGCCCCAGCATTTT. This encodes CASSYSRGVQPQHF.

This clonotype has ten or more counts. The V and J genes are TRBV12-3 or TRBV12-4 and TRBJ2-2; D perhaps matches TRBD2 (6 bases). The CDR3 sequence is 13 residues long. Trimming removed 7 bases from V and 7 bases from J, with 13 bases in between. CDR3 DNA: TGTGCCAGCAACCTGCACGGGGGCGGGGAGCTGTTTTTT. It encodes CASNLHGGGELFF.

V gene TRBV18 combines with J gene TRBJ1-1, with unresolved D. Per the germline V gene, CDR1 is KGHSH and CDR2 is LQKENI. V dropped 5 bases and J dropped 2 bases, with 12 bases sitting between them. The CDR3 has 14 residues. The CDR3 bases are TGTGCCAGCTCATTGTCTGAGGCTAACACTGAAGCTTTCTTT. Residues: CASSLSEANTEAFF.

This clonotype was recorded a few times. This chain joins TRBV6-7 and TRBJ2-1; D is perhaps TRBD1 (5 bases). TRBV6-7 belongs to the ORF category, with a function that is uncertain. Between the trimmed V and J ends, which lost 2 bases and 0 bases, there was a span of 14 bases. This CDR3 contains 17 residues. DNA for the CDR3: TGTGCCAGCAGTTACCTGGGGCAGGGCAGCTCCTACAATGAGCAGTTCTTC. This gives the protein CASSYLGQGSSYNEQFF.

This clonotype was recorded only once. A much larger clone differs by one base, so this may be a read error. The chain links TRBV28 to TRBJ1-1; D remains unclear. This CDR3 region has 13 residues. Germline V gives CDR1 MDHEN, CDR2 SYDVKM. The CDR3 DNA reads as TGTGCCAGCAGTTTTCCCGGAAACACTGTAGCTTTCTTT. Protein product: CASSFPGNTVAFF.

This clonotype was seen a single time. The gene calls are TRBV5-1 and TRBJ2-7; 11 bases line up with TRBD2. CDR3 length: 15 amino acids. With V trimmed by 5 bases and J by 3 bases, 7 bases remained unmatched. The germline CDR1 and CDR2 sequences are SGHRS and YFSETQ. CDR3 nucleotides: TGCGCCAGCAGGGCCGGGACTAGCGGTTACTACGAGCAGTACTTC. Protein: CASRAGTSGYYEQYF.

In this sample, this clonotype turned up many times. This sequence joins TRBV6-5 and TRBJ1-2, with TRBD1 matching over 12 bases. Trimming removed 7 bases from V and 6 bases from J; junction bases left unmatched: 6. The CDR3 runs to 14 residues. Per the germline V gene, CDR1 is MNHEY and CDR2 is SVGAGI. In DNA form, the CDR3 reads TGTGCCAGCACCCCGGGACAGGGGGCGAATGGCTACACCTTC. Encoded protein: CASTPGQGANGYTF.

This clonotype showed up many times. The chain recombines TRBV12-3 or TRBV12-4 with TRBJ2-3; 8 bases fit TRBD1. Unmatched junction bases numbered 8, after V lost 2 bases and J lost 4 bases. This CDR3 comprises 16 residues. CDR3 loop: CASSLTGQGWADTQYF. In DNA form, the CDR3 reads TGTGCCAGCAGTTTAACAGGACAGGGATGGGCAGATACGCAGTATTTT.

This clonotype has a handful of counts. This chain links TRBV29-1 with TRBJ2-3, with D perhaps matching TRBD1 (7 bases). The germline V gene has CDR1 SQVTM and CDR2 ANQGSEA. The CDR3 has 15 residues. V lost 0 bases, J lost 2 bases, and 12 bases lay in between. The CDR3: CSVEDSGQATDTQYF. CDR3 nucleotide sequence: TGCAGCGTTGAAGATAGCGGACAGGCCACAGATACGCAGTATTTT.

This clonotype was recorded only once. In DNA form, the CDR3 reads TGTGCCAGCAGCTGGAGAGCCGAAGATACGCAGTATTTT. This sequence encodes CASSWRAEDTQYF. This chain uses TRBV7-2 with TRBJ2-3, with D unresolved. This CDR3 has 13 residues. Germline V gene lookup returns CDR1 SGHTA and CDR2 FQGNSA. Trimming removed 4 bases at V and 5 bases at J, with 10 bases between.

This clonotype was recorded many times. V usage is TRBV29-1 and J usage is TRBJ2-7; 10 bases are shared with TRBD2. The junction had 4 bases not matched to a gene; V was cut back by 4 bases and J by 1 base. The CDR3 loop spans 14 amino acids. Germline assignment: CDR1 SQVTM and CDR2 ANQGSEA. The CDR3 reads CSVAGTSASYEQYF. The CDR3 bases are TGCAGCGTTGCAGGGACTAGCGCTTCCTACGAGCAGTACTTC.

This chain joins TRBV5-6 and TRBJ2-7; D not certain. This CDR3 is 12 amino acids long. Germline V gene sequence: CDR1 SGHDT, CDR2 YYEEEE. Trimming removed 0 bases from V and 5 bases from J, with 6 bases in between. CDR3 in amino acids: CASSLGSNEQYF. The CDR3 DNA follows: TGTGCCAGCAGCTTGGGTTCTAACGAGCAGTACTTC.

This clonotype has more than one count but fewer than ten. The chain has TRBV10-3 and TRBJ2-3; the D gene is possibly TRBD2 (5 bases). The germline V and J ends were trimmed by 11 bases and 1 base, with 10 bases remaining between them. The CDR3 spans 12 residues. Germline V gene data show CDR1 as ENHRY and CDR2 as SYGVKD. CDR3 protein: CALSDGTDTQYF. The CDR3 region has the DNA TGTGCCCTTAGCGATGGCACAGATACGCAGTATTTT.

J is TRBJ1-5 and V is TRBV9; the D is unclear. Germline V lookup: CDR1 SGDLS, CDR2 YYNGEE. Trimming took off 3 bases at V and 7 bases at J, with 11 bases between the two ends. The CDR3 has 13 residues. The DNA for the CDR3 is TGTGCCAGCAGCGCGGGGATGGAACAGCCCCAGCATTTT. This codes for CASSAGMEQPQHF.

This clonotype was counted ten times or more. The chain carries TRBV7-9 and TRBJ2-1, with 8 nucleotides matching TRBD2. The V gene's germline CDR1 is SEHNR and CDR2 FQNEAQ (reference sequence). The length of the CDR3 is 16 residues. J lost 7 bases, V lost 5 bases, and 13 bases had no gene match. The CDR3 nucleotides read TGTGCCAGCAGCCCCCCCGGAATAGCGGGGAGAAATGAGCAGTTCTTC. This gives the protein CASSPPGIAGRNEQFF.

This clonotype was picked up many times. V and J are TRBV29-1 and TRBJ1-5; a possible D gene is TRBD1 (6 bases). With 4 bases removed from V and 5 bases from J, the gap between germline ends came to 12 bases. The CDR3 is 13 residues long. In germline, CDR1 is SQVTM, CDR2 ANQGSEA. DNA for the CDR3: TGCAGCGTTGGGGGGGGCCCGGATCAGCCCCAGCATTTT. It encodes CSVGGGPDQPQHF.